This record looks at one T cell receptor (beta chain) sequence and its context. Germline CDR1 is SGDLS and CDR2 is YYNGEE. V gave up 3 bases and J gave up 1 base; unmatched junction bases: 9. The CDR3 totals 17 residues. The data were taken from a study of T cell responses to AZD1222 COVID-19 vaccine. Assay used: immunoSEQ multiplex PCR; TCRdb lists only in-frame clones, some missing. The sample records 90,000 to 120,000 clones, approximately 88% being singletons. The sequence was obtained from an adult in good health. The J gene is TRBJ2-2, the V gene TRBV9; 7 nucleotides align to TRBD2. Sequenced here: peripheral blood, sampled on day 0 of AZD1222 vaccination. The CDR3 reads CASSATVAGENTGELFF. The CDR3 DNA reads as TGTGCCAGCAGCGCCACTGTCGCGGGAGAGAACACCGGGGAGCTGTTTTTT.